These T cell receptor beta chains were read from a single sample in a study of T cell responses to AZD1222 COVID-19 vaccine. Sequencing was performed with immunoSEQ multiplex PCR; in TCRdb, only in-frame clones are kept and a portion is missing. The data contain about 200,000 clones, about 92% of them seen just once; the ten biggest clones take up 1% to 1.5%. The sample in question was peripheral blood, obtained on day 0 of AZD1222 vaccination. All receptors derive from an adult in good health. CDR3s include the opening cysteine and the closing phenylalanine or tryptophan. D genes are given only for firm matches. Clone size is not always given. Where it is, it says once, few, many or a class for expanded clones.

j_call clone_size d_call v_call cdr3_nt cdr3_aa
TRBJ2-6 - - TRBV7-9 TGTGCCAGCACCAAGGCCAAAGACTCTGGGGCCAACGTCCTGACTTTC CASTKAKDSGANVLTF
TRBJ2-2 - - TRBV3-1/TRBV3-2 TGTGCCAGCAGCCAAGGGGCGGGCACCGGGGAGCTGTTTTTT CASSQGAGTGELFF
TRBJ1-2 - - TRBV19 TGTGCCAGTAGTATAGGGTCCAGGGCTAACTATGGCTACACCTTC CASSIGSRANYGYTF
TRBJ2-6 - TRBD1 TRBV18 TGTGCGAGCACAGGGGGAGGAGGGGCCAACGTCCTGACTTTC CASTGGGGANVLTF
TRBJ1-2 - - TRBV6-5 TGTGCCAGCACCCTCGAAAGGGAAGGTGGCTATGGCTACACCTTC CASTLEREGGYGYTF
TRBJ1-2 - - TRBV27 TGTGCCAGCAGACCGGGAACCCCGGGCCCCTATGGCTACACCTTC CASRPGTPGPYGYTF
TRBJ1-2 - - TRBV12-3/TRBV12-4 TGTGCCAGCAGTTCATTCCCACAGGAAGGCTACACCTTC CASSSFPQEGYTF
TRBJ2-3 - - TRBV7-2 TGTGCCAGCAGCTTAGCGGGTAGGGGTGTAACAGATACGCAGTATTTT CASSLAGRGVTDTQYF
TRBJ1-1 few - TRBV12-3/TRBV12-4 TGTGCCAGCAGTTTCGGGTGGAACACTGAAGCTTTCTTT CASSFGWNTEAFF
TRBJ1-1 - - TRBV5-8 TGTGCCAGCAGCTTGGGGCAGGACTCAAACACTGAAGCTTTCTTT CASSLGQDSNTEAFF
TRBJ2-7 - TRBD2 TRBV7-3 TGTGCCAGCAGCGAAACGACTAGCGGGACATCCGAGCAGTACTTC CASSETTSGTSEQYF
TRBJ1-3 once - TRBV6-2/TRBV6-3 TGTGCCAGCAGTTGGGGATGGGCGGGACGCCGCTCTGGAAACACCATATATTTT CASSWGWAGRRSGNTIYF
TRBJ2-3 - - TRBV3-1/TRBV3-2 TGTGCCAGCAGCCAAGACCGGCTAGACATAACTAGCACAGATACGCAGTATTTT CASSQDRLDITSTDTQYF
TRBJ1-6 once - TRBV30 TGTGCCTGGAGTCCAACAGGGATGGAACCCCTCCACTTT CAWSPTGMEPLHF
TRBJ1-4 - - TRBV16 TGTGCCAGCAGCCGACTCAGGCTCGTAGGGGATGAAAAACTGTTTTTT CASSRLRLVGDEKLFF
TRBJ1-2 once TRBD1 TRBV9 TGTGCCAGCAGCGTAGGCGGGACAGGGGAAATACATGGCTACACCTTC CASSVGGTGEIHGYTF
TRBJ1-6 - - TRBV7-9 TGTGCCAGCAGCACCCCCCGTTCTGAGAGAGGGCTTTCACCCCTCCACTTT CASSTPRSERGLSPLHF
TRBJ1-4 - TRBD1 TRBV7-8 TGTGCCAGCAGCTTGAGGGCCCGCCAGGGGGCAGGGGAAAAACTGTTTTTT CASSLRARQGAGEKLFF
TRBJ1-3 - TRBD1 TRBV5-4 TGTGCCAGCAGCCCGGGGACAGGGGGCCGTGGAAACACCATATATTTT CASSPGTGGRGNTIYF
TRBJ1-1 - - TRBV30 TGTGCCTGGAGCCCAGGGAGTGAAGCTTTCTTT CAWSPGSEAFF
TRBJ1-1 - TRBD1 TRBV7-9 TGTGCCAGCATACGGCAGGGGGGCACTGAAGCTTTCTTT CASIRQGGTEAFF
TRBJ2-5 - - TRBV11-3 TGTGCCAGCAGCCCAGGGGGGCAAGAGACCCAGTACTTC CASSPGGQETQYF
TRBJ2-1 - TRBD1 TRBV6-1 TGTGCCAGCAGTGAAGCGCGTACAGGGGGCTTTAATGAGCAGTTCTTC CASSEARTGGFNEQFF
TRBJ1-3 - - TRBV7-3 TGTGCCAGCAGCTTGCGGGGGGACTCTGGAAACACCATATATTTT CASSLRGDSGNTIYF
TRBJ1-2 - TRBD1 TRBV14 TGTGCCAGCAGCCAAGTGGGACAGTACTATGGCTACACCTTC CASSQVGQYYGYTF
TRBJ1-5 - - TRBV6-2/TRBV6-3 TGTGCCAGCAGTTACAGGCTTGGGGGTAGCAATCAGCCCCAGCATTTT CASSYRLGGSNQPQHF
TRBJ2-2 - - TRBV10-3 TGTGCCATCAGCGCAGAGACCGGGGAGCTGTTTTTT CAISAETGELFF
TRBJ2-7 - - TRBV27 TGTGCCAGCAGTTTCGGCGGAAACTACTACGAGCAGTACTTC CASSFGGNYYEQYF
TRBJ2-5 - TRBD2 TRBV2 TGTGCCAGCAGTTTCGGACTAGCGGGGGACAAAACCTGGTACCAAGAGACCCAGTACTTC CASSFGLAGDKTWYQETQYF
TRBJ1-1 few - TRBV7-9 TGTGCCAGCAGCCCCAGGCGGGGGCCGGTGAACACTGAAGCTTTCTTT CASSPRRGPVNTEAFF
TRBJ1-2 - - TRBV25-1 TGTGCCAGCACCCTGCAGGAGCACTATGGCTACACCTTC CASTLQEHYGYTF
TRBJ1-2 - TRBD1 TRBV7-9 TGTGCCAGCATATGGGACAGCGAGATTCCTCCTATAAGCTACACCTTC CASIWDSEIPPISYTF
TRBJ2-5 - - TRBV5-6 TGTGCCAGCAGCTTGGTCACGGGGTCTGGGGAGACCCAGTACTTC CASSLVTGSGETQYF
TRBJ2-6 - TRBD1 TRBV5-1 TGCGCCAGCAGCCCGGGACAGGGCAACGTCCTGACTTTC CASSPGQGNVLTF
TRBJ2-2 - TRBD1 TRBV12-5 TGTGCTAGTGGTCTACAGACAGGGAACAGCGGGGAGCTGTTTTTT CASGLQTGNSGELFF
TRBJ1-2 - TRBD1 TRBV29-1 TGCAGCGTTGACGAGACAGGGGGCTTTTATGGCTACACCTTC CSVDETGGFYGYTF
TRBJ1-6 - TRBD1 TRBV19 TGTGCCAGTAGTATCGGGACAGACCCCTATAATTCACCCCTCCACTTT CASSIGTDPYNSPLHF
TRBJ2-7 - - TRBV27 TGTGCCAGCAGTCTACGGGAATTCGGGAACTACGAGCAGTACTTC CASSLREFGNYEQYF
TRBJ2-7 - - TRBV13 TGTGCCAGCAGCTTGGGGGGAAACGCGATGCGGCCGTACGAGCAGTACTTC CASSLGGNAMRPYEQYF
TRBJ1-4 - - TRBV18 TGTGCCAGCTCACCGACCGGTGCAACTAATGAAAAACTGTTTTTT CASSPTGATNEKLFF
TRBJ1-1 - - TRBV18 TGTGCCAGCTCACCAATACAGAGAAACCGTTTGAACACTGAAGCTTTCTTT CASSPIQRNRLNTEAFF
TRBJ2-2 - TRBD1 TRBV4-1 TGCGCCAGCAGAATAGACAGGGGGACCACCGGGGAGCTGTTTTTT CASRIDRGTTGELFF
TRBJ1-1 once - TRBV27 TGTGCCAGCAGTTTCGGGGGCCTGGCTGAAGCTTTCTTT CASSFGGLAEAFF
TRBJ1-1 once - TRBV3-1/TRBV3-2 TGTGCCAGCAGCCAAGCGGGGGAGGGCTCGGGCACTGAAGCTTTCTTT CASSQAGEGSGTEAFF
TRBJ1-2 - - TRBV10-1 TGCGCCAGCAGTGAGGCCCCGGACTATGGCTACACCTTC CASSEAPDYGYTF
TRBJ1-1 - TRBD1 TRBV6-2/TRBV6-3 TGTGCCAGCAGTTACTCTCCAGGGGGCACTGAAGCTTTCTTT CASSYSPGGTEAFF
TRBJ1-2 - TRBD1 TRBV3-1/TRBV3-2 TGTGCCAGCAACGGACAGGGCGGGGGCTATGGCTACACCTTC CASNGQGGGYGYTF
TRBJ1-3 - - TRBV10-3 TGTGCCACCGGGCCGCATACTGGAAACACCATATATTTT CATGPHTGNTIYF
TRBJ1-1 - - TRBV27 TGTGCCAGCAGTTTTTCCACTGAAGCTTTCTTT CASSFSTEAFF
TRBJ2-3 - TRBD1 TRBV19 TGTGCCAGTAGTTCGGGACAGGGAGAATCAGATACGCAGTATTTT CASSSGQGESDTQYF
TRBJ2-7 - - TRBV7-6 TGTGCCAGCAGCTTAGCGTCCAGGGGCGGGGGCGAGCAGTACTTC CASSLASRGGGEQYF
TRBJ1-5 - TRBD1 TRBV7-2 TGTGCCAGCAGCTTAGGACAGGGCTATCAGCCCCAGCATTTT CASSLGQGYQPQHF